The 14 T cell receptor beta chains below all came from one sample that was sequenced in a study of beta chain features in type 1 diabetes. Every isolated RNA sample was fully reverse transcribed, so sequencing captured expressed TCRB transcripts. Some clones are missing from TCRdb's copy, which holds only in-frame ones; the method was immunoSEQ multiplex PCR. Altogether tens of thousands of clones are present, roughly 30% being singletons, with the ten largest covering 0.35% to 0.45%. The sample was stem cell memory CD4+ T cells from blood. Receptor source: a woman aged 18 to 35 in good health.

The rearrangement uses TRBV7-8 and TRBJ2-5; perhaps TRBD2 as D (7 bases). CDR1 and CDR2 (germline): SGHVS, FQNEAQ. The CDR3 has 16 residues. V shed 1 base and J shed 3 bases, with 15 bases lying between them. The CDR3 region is CASSLVGRGGEETQYF. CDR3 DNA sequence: TGTGCCAGCAGCTTAGTTGGCAGGGGAGGGGAAGAGACCCAGTACTTC.

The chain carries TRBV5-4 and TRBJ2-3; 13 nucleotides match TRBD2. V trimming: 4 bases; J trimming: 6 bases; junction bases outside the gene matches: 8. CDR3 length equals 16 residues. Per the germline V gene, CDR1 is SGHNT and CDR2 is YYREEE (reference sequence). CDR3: CASSPRTSGGQDTQYF. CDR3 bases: TGTGCCAGCAGCCCTAGGACTAGCGGGGGACAGGATACGCAGTATTTT.

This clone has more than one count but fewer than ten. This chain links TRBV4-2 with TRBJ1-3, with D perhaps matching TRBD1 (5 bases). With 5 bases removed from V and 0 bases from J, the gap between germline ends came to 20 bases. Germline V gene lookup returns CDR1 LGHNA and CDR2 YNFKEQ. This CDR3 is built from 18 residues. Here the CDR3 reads CASSYQGEGTSSGNTIYF. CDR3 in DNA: TGTGCCAGCAGCTACCAGGGTGAAGGAACCAGCTCTGGAAACACCATATATTTT.

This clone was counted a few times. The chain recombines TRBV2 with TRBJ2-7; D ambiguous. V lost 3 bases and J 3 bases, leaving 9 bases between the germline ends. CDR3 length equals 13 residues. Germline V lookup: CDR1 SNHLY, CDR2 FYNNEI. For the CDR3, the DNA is TGTGCCAGCAGTGAGACACTCTACTACGAGCAGTACTTC. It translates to CASSETLYYEQYF. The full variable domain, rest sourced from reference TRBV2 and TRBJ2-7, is EPEVTQTPSHQVTQMGQEVILRCVPISNHLYFYWYRQILGQKVEFLVSFYNNEISEKSEIFDDQFSVERPDGSNFTLKIRSTKLEDSAMYFCASSETLYYEQYFGPGTRLTVT.

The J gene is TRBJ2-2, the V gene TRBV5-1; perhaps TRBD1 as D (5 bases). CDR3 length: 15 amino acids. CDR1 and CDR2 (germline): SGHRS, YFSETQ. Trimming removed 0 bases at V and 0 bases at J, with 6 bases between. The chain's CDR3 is CASSLEGSNTGELFF. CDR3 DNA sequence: TGCGCCAGCAGCTTGGAGGGGTCGAACACCGGGGAGCTGTTTTTT.

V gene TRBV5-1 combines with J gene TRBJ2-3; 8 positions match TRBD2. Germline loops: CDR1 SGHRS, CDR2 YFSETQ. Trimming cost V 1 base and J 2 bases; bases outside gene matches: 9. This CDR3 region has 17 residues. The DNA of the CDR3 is TGCGCCAGCAGCTTGTTTATCGGCGGGGGGTCCACAGATACGCAGTATTTT. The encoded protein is CASSLFIGGGSTDTQYF.

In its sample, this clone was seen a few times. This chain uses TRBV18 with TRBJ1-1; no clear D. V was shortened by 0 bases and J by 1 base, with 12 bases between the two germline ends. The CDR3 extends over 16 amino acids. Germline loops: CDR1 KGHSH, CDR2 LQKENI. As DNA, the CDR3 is TGTGCCAGCTCACCACCGCGGGCCTTTTCGAACACTGAAGCTTTCTTT. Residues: CASSPPRAFSNTEAFF.

CDR3 sequence: CASSQAAGTGTDTQYF. CDR3 coding DNA: TGCGCCAGCAGCCAAGCCGCCGGGACAGGGACAGATACGCAGTATTTT. The chain links TRBV4-1 to TRBJ2-3, with 9 bases that match TRBD1. CDR1 is MGHRA, CDR2 YSYEKL, per germline. The CDR3 consists of 16 residues. The V segment lost 1 base and the J segment 3 bases; nucleotides outside the gene matches: 5.

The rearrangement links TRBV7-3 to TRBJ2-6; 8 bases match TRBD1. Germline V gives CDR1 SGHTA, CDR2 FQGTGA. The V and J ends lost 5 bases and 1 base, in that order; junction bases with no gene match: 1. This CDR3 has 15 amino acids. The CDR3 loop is CASSRQGSGANVLTF. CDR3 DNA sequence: TGTGCCAGCAGCCGACAGGGGTCTGGGGCCAACGTCCTGACTTTC.

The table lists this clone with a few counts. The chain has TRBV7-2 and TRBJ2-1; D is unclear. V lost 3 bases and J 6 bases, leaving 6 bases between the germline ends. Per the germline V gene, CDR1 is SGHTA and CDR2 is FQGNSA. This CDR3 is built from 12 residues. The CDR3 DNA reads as TGTGCCAGCAGCTTCCTTAGCAATGAGCAGTTCTTC. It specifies CASSFLSNEQFF.

The CDR3 DNA reads TGTGCCAGCAGTGGGACAGGGGGTTGGGATACGCAGTATTTT. Residues: CASSGTGGWDTQYF. This rearrangement joins TRBV6-1 to TRBJ2-3, with TRBD1 matching over 10 bases. The CDR3 runs to 14 residues. In germline, CDR1 is MNHNS, CDR2 SASEGT. J gave up 6 bases and V 4 bases, and 4 bases lay outside the gene matches.

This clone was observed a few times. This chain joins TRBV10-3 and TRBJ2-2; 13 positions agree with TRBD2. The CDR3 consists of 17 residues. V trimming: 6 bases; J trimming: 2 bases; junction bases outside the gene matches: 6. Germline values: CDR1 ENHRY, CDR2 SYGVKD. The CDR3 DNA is TGTGCCATCAGATCTACTAGCGGGAGGGCCAACACCGGGGAGCTGTTTTTT. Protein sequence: CAIRSTSGRANTGELFF.

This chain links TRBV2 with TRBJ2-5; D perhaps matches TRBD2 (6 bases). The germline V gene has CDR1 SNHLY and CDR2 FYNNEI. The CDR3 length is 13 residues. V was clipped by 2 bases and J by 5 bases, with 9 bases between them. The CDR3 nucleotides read TGTGCCAGCAGTGAAAGGAGGGCCGAGACCCAGTACTTC. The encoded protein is CASSERRAETQYF. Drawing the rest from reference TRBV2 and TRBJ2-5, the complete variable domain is EPEVTQTPSHQVTQMGQEVILRCVPISNHLYFYWYRQILGQKVEFLVSFYNNEISEKSEIFDDQFSVERPDGSNFTLKIRSTKLEDSAMYFCASSERRAETQYFGPGTRLLVL.

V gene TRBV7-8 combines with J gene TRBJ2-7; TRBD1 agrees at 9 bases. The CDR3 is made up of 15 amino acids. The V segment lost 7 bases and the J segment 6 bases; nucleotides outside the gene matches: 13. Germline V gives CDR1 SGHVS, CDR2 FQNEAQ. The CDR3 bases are TGTGCCAGCAAGATGATGGGGACAGGGAACGGCGAGCAGTACTTC. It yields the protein CASKMMGTGNGEQYF. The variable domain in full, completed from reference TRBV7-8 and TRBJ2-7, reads GAGVSQSPRYKVAKRGQDVALRCDPISGHVSLFWYQQALGQGPEFLTYFQNEAQLDKSGLPSDRFFAERPEGSVSTLKIQRTQQEDSAVYLCASKMMGTGNGEQYFGPGTRLTVT.